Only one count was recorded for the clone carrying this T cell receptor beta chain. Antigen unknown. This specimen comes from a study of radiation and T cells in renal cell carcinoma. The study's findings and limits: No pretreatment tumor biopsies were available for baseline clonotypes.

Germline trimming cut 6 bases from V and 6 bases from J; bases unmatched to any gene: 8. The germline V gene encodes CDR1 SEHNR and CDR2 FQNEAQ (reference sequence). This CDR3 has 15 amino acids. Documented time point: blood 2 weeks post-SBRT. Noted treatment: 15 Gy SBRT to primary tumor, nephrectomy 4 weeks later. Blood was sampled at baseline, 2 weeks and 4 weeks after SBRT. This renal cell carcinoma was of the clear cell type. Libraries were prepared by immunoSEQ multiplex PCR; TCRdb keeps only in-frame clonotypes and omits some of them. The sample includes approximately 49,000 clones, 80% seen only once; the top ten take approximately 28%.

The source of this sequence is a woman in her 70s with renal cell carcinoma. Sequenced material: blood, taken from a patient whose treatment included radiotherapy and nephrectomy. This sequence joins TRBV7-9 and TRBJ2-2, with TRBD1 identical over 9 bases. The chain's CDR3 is CASSLDRGKSGELFF. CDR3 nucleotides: TGTGCCAGCAGTCTCGACAGGGGGAAGTCCGGGGAGCTGTTTTTT.